The rows below give T cell receptor beta chains drawn from one sample of a study of sequential checkpoint blockade in melanoma. Generated by immunoSEQ multiplex PCR, the TCRdb table keeps only in-frame clones and is missing some. Of more than 15,000 clones listed, around two thirds are singletons. The material sequenced was CD8+ T cells sorted from blood (inferred from file names), taken from a patient given nivolumab and ipilimumab in sequence. Every receptor here comes from a human donor with melanoma. Both conserved end residues are part of each CDR3. A D gene is named only where the DNA matches it firmly. Clone size is shown for a subset of rows, as once, few, many or a class of expanded clone.

d_gene: TRBD1
abundance: once
v_gene: TRBV11-1
j_gene: TRBJ2-7
CDR3nt: TGTGCCAGCAGCTTGCGGTTTAGAGCGGACAGGTACTCCTACGAGCAGTACTTC
CDR3aa: CASSLRFRADRYSYEQYF

d_gene: .
abundance: .
v_gene: TRBV2
j_gene: TRBJ1-1
CDR3nt: TGTGCCAGCAATCCCAACCCAGATTTGAACACTGAAGCTTTCTTT
CDR3aa: CASNPNPDLNTEAFF

d_gene: TRBD1
abundance: .
v_gene: TRBV10-3
j_gene: TRBJ1-2
CDR3nt: TGTGCCATCAGTGAGTCGGTTGGGACAGAGAAACTACGTGGCTACACCTTC
CDR3aa: CAISESVGTEKLRGYTF

d_gene: TRBD1
abundance: .
v_gene: TRBV9
j_gene: TRBJ1-1
CDR3nt: TGTGCCAGCAGCGTTGACAGGGGCGGGATGAACACTGAAGCTTTCTTT
CDR3aa: CASSVDRGGMNTEAFF

d_gene: TRBD2
abundance: once
v_gene: TRBV19
j_gene: TRBJ2-2
CDR3nt: TGTGCCAGTAGTGCCGGACTAGCGGGGGGGAGGGAGCTGTTTTTT
CDR3aa: CASSAGLAGGRELFF

d_gene: .
abundance: many
v_gene: TRBV6-4
j_gene: TRBJ1-6
CDR3nt: TGTGCCAGCAGTGACTCGGCAGAAAATTCACCCCTCCACTTT
CDR3aa: CASSDSAENSPLHF

d_gene: TRBD1
abundance: .
v_gene: TRBV19
j_gene: TRBJ1-2
CDR3nt: TGTGCCAGTAGTATTCTCTTTTTGGACGGGACAGGAGATCCCTATGGCTACACCTTC
CDR3aa: CASSILFLDGTGDPYGYTF

d_gene: .
abundance: few
v_gene: TRBV5-4
j_gene: TRBJ1-2
CDR3nt: TGCGCCAGCAGCCAAGATTCATTTCGACCGGGAGGGGCCTATGGCTACACCTTC
CDR3aa: CASSQDSFRPGGAYGYTF

d_gene: .
abundance: once
v_gene: TRBV4-3
j_gene: TRBJ1-6
CDR3nt: TGCGCCAGCAGCCAAGGACTTAGAAATTCACCCCTCCACTTT
CDR3aa: CASSQGLRNSPLHF

d_gene: .
abundance: .
v_gene: TRBV7-9
j_gene: TRBJ1-6
CDR3nt: TGTGCCAGCAGCTTAGTAGGCGGCGGGATCGGATCACCCCTCCACTTT
CDR3aa: CASSLVGGGIGSPLHF

d_gene: TRBD2
abundance: .
v_gene: TRBV5-1
j_gene: TRBJ2-5
CDR3nt: TGCGCCAACCACTCTAGCGGGGGGTTTGAGACCCAGTACTTC
CDR3aa: CANHSSGGFETQYF

d_gene: TRBD1
abundance: .
v_gene: TRBV5-1
j_gene: TRBJ1-1
CDR3nt: TGCGCCAGCAGCTCGACAGGGGTAAGCACTGAAGCTTTCTTT
CDR3aa: CASSSTGVSTEAFF

d_gene: .
abundance: .
v_gene: TRBV2
j_gene: TRBJ1-2
CDR3nt: TGTGCCAGCAGCGCGGGGGCGGGCTATGGCTACACCTTC
CDR3aa: CASSAGAGYGYTF

d_gene: .
abundance: .
v_gene: TRBV2
j_gene: TRBJ1-3
CDR3nt: TGTGCCAGCAGTGGAGAGGGCCCCTCTGGAAACACCATATATTTT
CDR3aa: CASSGEGPSGNTIYF

d_gene: TRBD1
abundance: .
v_gene: TRBV7-3
j_gene: TRBJ1-4
CDR3nt: TGTGCCAGCAGCTCGACAGGGGGTAATGAAAAACTGTTTTTT
CDR3aa: CASSSTGGNEKLFF

d_gene: TRBD1
abundance: .
v_gene: TRBV4-3
j_gene: TRBJ2-1
CDR3nt: TGCGCCAGCAGCCTCTGGACAGGGGATAATGAGCAGTTCTTC
CDR3aa: CASSLWTGDNEQFF

d_gene: .
abundance: .
v_gene: TRBV6-5
j_gene: TRBJ1-6
CDR3nt: TGTGCCAGCAGTTACTCGATTCCGGGGATGAATTCACCCCTCCACTTT
CDR3aa: CASSYSIPGMNSPLHF

d_gene: .
abundance: few
v_gene: TRBV7-8
j_gene: TRBJ2-1
CDR3nt: TGTGCCAGCAGCTTAGGGACTTCGGCTAATGAGCAGTTCTTC
CDR3aa: CASSLGTSANEQFF

d_gene: TRBD1
abundance: .
v_gene: TRBV6-1
j_gene: TRBJ1-1
CDR3nt: TGTGCCAGCAGAGAAAACCGGGGACAGGTTTCTGAAGCTTTCTTT
CDR3aa: CASRENRGQVSEAFF

d_gene: .
abundance: .
v_gene: TRBV6-8
j_gene: TRBJ2-5
CDR3nt: TGTGCCAGCACCCTTCAAGAGACCCAGTACTTC
CDR3aa: CASTLQETQYF

d_gene: .
abundance: .
v_gene: TRBV4-1
j_gene: TRBJ2-5
CDR3nt: TGCGCCAGCAGCCAAAAACCGACAGGCGGTTTAATGGGAGAGACCCAGTACTTC
CDR3aa: CASSQKPTGGLMGETQYF

d_gene: TRBD1
abundance: once
v_gene: TRBV4-3
j_gene: TRBJ2-1
CDR3nt: TGCGCCAGCAGCCAAGATCGGACAGGGGGGAATGAGCAGTTCTTC
CDR3aa: CASSQDRTGGNEQFF

d_gene: TRBD1
abundance: .
v_gene: TRBV2
j_gene: TRBJ1-2
CDR3nt: TGTGCCAGCAGTGAATGGCTGACAGGGATGGGGAACTATGGCTACACCTTC
CDR3aa: CASSEWLTGMGNYGYTF

d_gene: .
abundance: few
v_gene: TRBV27
j_gene: TRBJ1-4
CDR3nt: TGTGCCAGCAGTCGCCTTGGCGAAAAACTGTTTTTT
CDR3aa: CASSRLGEKLFF

d_gene: .
abundance: .
v_gene: TRBV7-3
j_gene: TRBJ1-2
CDR3nt: TGTGCCAGCAGCTTATCCCAATACTATGGCTACACCTTC
CDR3aa: CASSLSQYYGYTF

d_gene: .
abundance: .
v_gene: TRBV5-4
j_gene: TRBJ2-2
CDR3nt: TGTGCCAGCAGCTTGGCCAGGGGCGCGGACACCGGGGAGCTGTTTTTT
CDR3aa: CASSLARGADTGELFF

d_gene: .
abundance: .
v_gene: TRBV25-1
j_gene: TRBJ2-5
CDR3nt: TGTGCCAGCAGGGCAGGGTACCAAGAGACCCAGTACTTC
CDR3aa: CASRAGYQETQYF

d_gene: .
abundance: .
v_gene: TRBV4-1
j_gene: TRBJ2-7
CDR3nt: TGCGCCAGCAGCCAAGGGTACTTGACCTACGAGCAGTACTTC
CDR3aa: CASSQGYLTYEQYF

d_gene: TRBD1
abundance: .
v_gene: TRBV13
j_gene: TRBJ2-7
CDR3nt: TGTGCCAGCAGCCGGTGGGAGACAGGGTCCTACGAGCAGTACTTC
CDR3aa: CASSRWETGSYEQYF

d_gene: TRBD1
abundance: .
v_gene: TRBV6-1
j_gene: TRBJ1-6
CDR3nt: TGTGCCAGCAGCCCGGACAGGACTTCACCCCTCCACTTT
CDR3aa: CASSPDRTSPLHF

d_gene: TRBD1
abundance: few
v_gene: TRBV5-4
j_gene: TRBJ1-1
CDR3nt: TGCGCCAGCAGCCGTAACAGGGGAAACACTGAAGCTTTCTTT
CDR3aa: CASSRNRGNTEAFF

d_gene: .
abundance: .
v_gene: TRBV19
j_gene: TRBJ1-1
CDR3nt: TGTGCCAGTAGAAAAAGGGAAGGGGTAAACACTGAAGCTTTCTTT
CDR3aa: CASRKREGVNTEAFF

d_gene: .
abundance: .
v_gene: TRBV5-6
j_gene: TRBJ1-5
CDR3nt: TGTGCCAGCAGCTTGGCAGGAAATCTCAATCAGCCCCAGCATTTT
CDR3aa: CASSLAGNLNQPQHF

d_gene: .
abundance: .
v_gene: TRBV6-1
j_gene: TRBJ1-2
CDR3nt: TGTGCCAGCAGGGGGACACTTAACTATGGCTACACCTTC
CDR3aa: CASRGTLNYGYTF

d_gene: .
abundance: .
v_gene: TRBV4-1
j_gene: TRBJ2-1
CDR3nt: TGCGCCAGCAGCCTTTTGGGGGGCTACAATGAGCAGTTCTTC
CDR3aa: CASSLLGGYNEQFF

d_gene: .
abundance: .
v_gene: TRBV20-1
j_gene: TRBJ2-4
CDR3nt: TGCAGTGCTCTCCTAAGGGACACTCAGTACTTC
CDR3aa: CSALLRDTQYF

d_gene: .
abundance: .
v_gene: TRBV18
j_gene: TRBJ2-1
CDR3nt: TGTGCCAGCTCACCACCGGGGGGCTCCTACAATGAGCAGTTCTTC
CDR3aa: CASSPPGGSYNEQFF

d_gene: TRBD1
abundance: .
v_gene: TRBV5-6
j_gene: TRBJ2-7
CDR3nt: TGTGCCAGCACAGCCGGGACAGAGAACTACGAGCAGTACTTC
CDR3aa: CASTAGTENYEQYF

d_gene: TRBD1
abundance: .
v_gene: TRBV9
j_gene: TRBJ1-1
CDR3nt: TGTGCCAGCAGGGGACAGGGTGGAGGGGCTAGGGCTTTCTTT
CDR3aa: CASRGQGGGARAFF

d_gene: .
abundance: .
v_gene: TRBV15
j_gene: TRBJ1-2
CDR3nt: TGTGCCACCAGTCCACTCAATAACTATGGCTACACCTTC
CDR3aa: CATSPLNNYGYTF

d_gene: TRBD1
abundance: .
v_gene: TRBV9
j_gene: TRBJ1-4
CDR3nt: TGTGCCAGCAGCGTAGAGGACAGGGGGCGCGGTGGTGAAAAACTGTTTTTT
CDR3aa: CASSVEDRGRGGEKLFF

d_gene: .
abundance: .
v_gene: TRBV7-9
j_gene: TRBJ2-2
CDR3nt: TGTGCCAGCAGCAAGGAGATGCTAGATAACACCGGGGAGCTGTTTTTT
CDR3aa: CASSKEMLDNTGELFF

d_gene: TRBD1
abundance: .
v_gene: TRBV4-1
j_gene: TRBJ2-5
CDR3nt: TGCGCCAGCAGCCTGGGACAGGGGATGAAGGAGACCCAGTACTTC
CDR3aa: CASSLGQGMKETQYF

d_gene: TRBD1
abundance: .
v_gene: TRBV4-2
j_gene: TRBJ2-1
CDR3nt: TGTGCCAGCAGCCATTCGCAGGGGGCCGGGCCGAGGGATGAGCAGTTCTTC
CDR3aa: CASSHSQGAGPRDEQFF

d_gene: TRBD1
abundance: .
v_gene: TRBV6-6
j_gene: TRBJ2-7
CDR3nt: TGTGCCAGCAGTTCTCGGACAGGGGTAGCCTACGAGCAGTACTTC
CDR3aa: CASSSRTGVAYEQYF

d_gene: TRBD2
abundance: .
v_gene: TRBV5-4
j_gene: TRBJ2-7
CDR3nt: TGTGCCAGCAGCCAACCTAGCGGGGGGGCCATTGACTTC
CDR3aa: CASSQPSGGAIDF

d_gene: TRBD2
abundance: .
v_gene: TRBV4-1
j_gene: TRBJ2-5
CDR3nt: TGCGCCAGCAGCCAAGAGTGGGGAGCCCCGGGAGGGGAGACCCAGTACTTC
CDR3aa: CASSQEWGAPGGETQYF

d_gene: .
abundance: .
v_gene: TRBV5-1
j_gene: TRBJ1-2
CDR3nt: TGCGCCAGCAGCTGGGGGGGGGATGGCTACACCTTC
CDR3aa: CASSWGGDGYTF

d_gene: .
abundance: few
v_gene: TRBV11-3
j_gene: TRBJ2-7
CDR3nt: TGTGCCGCGGGGGGCAGGGGGTTTTACGAGCAGTACTTC
CDR3aa: CAAGGRGFYEQYF

d_gene: .
abundance: few
v_gene: TRBV12-5
j_gene: TRBJ1-5
CDR3nt: TGTGCTAGTGTCAAACATGGGGGGTCCAATCAGCCCCAGCATTTT
CDR3aa: CASVKHGGSNQPQHF

d_gene: TRBD1
abundance: .
v_gene: TRBV5-1
j_gene: TRBJ1-1
CDR3nt: TGCGCCAGCAGCGACGGACAGGGGGACACTGAAGCTTTCTTT
CDR3aa: CASSDGQGDTEAFF

d_gene: .
abundance: .
v_gene: TRBV27
j_gene: TRBJ2-3
CDR3nt: TGTGCCAGCAGTATCGGGGGGCCCACAGATACGCAGTATTTT
CDR3aa: CASSIGGPTDTQYF

d_gene: .
abundance: .
v_gene: TRBV6-5
j_gene: TRBJ2-3
CDR3nt: TGTGCCAGCAGATTTGGGGGCACGCAGTATTTT
CDR3aa: CASRFGGTQYF